This is a list of T cell receptor beta chains from one sample in a study of cytomegalovirus exposure and HLA in healthy donors. Measured with immunoSEQ multiplex PCR; TCRdb has only the in-frame clones, and not every one. Among fewer than 150,000 clones listed, around 73% were seen once. The sample comprised PBMCs. All receptors come from a middle-aged man in good health and CMV-seronegative. Each CDR3 is given with its conserved first and last residue. A D gene is named only where the DNA matches it firmly. Clone size is stated in some rows and not others, as once, few, many or a class when expanded.

clone size: -
V gene: TRBV5-4
J gene: TRBJ1-5
D gene: -
CDR3 DNA: TGTGCCAGCAGCTTGGACGGGTTTAATCAGCCCCAGCATTTT
CDR3 protein: CASSLDGFNQPQHF

clone size: -
V gene: TRBV10-3
J gene: TRBJ2-5
D gene: -
CDR3 DNA: TGTGCCACCGAAAGAGGACCAGGGGTTAGGGAGACCCAGTACTTC
CDR3 protein: CATERGPGVRETQYF

clone size: -
V gene: TRBV9
J gene: TRBJ1-1
D gene: -
CDR3 DNA: TGTGCCAGCAGCCGTGACTCAAACACTGAAGCTTTCTTT
CDR3 protein: CASSRDSNTEAFF

clone size: -
V gene: TRBV18
J gene: TRBJ1-2
D gene: -
CDR3 DNA: TGTGCCAGCTCACCAGAGACCTCGGGTGGCTACACCTTC
CDR3 protein: CASSPETSGGYTF

clone size: few
V gene: TRBV2
J gene: TRBJ2-1
D gene: TRBD1
CDR3 DNA: TGTGCCAGCAGTGGGACAGGGTCCTCCTACAATGAGCAGTTCTTC
CDR3 protein: CASSGTGSSYNEQFF

clone size: -
V gene: TRBV27
J gene: TRBJ2-1
D gene: -
CDR3 DNA: TGTGCCAGCAGTTCCCTCGTACAGGGTCGCTACAATGAGCAGTTCTTC
CDR3 protein: CASSSLVQGRYNEQFF

clone size: -
V gene: TRBV11-2
J gene: TRBJ1-6
D gene: -
CDR3 DNA: TGTGCCAGCAGCGTCCGGGACTGGAATTCACCCCTCCACTTT
CDR3 protein: CASSVRDWNSPLHF

clone size: -
V gene: TRBV7-8
J gene: TRBJ2-2
D gene: -
CDR3 DNA: TGTGCCAGCAGCCCGCACAGGGAGGGCACCGGGGAGCTGTTTTTT
CDR3 protein: CASSPHREGTGELFF

clone size: once
V gene: TRBV7-9
J gene: TRBJ2-7
D gene: TRBD2
CDR3 DNA: TGTGCCAGCAGCTTAGGTGGGGGCGGGAGGGCCTACGAGCAGTACTTC
CDR3 protein: CASSLGGGGRAYEQYF

clone size: -
V gene: TRBV5-1
J gene: TRBJ2-5
D gene: TRBD2
CDR3 DNA: TGCGCCAGCAGCTTGGATACACTAGCGGGAAAAGAGACCCAGTACTTC
CDR3 protein: CASSLDTLAGKETQYF

clone size: -
V gene: TRBV28
J gene: TRBJ1-1
D gene: -
CDR3 DNA: TGTGCCAGCAGCCGACAGTACACTGAAGCTTTCTTT
CDR3 protein: CASSRQYTEAFF

clone size: -
V gene: TRBV15
J gene: TRBJ2-3
D gene: TRBD2
CDR3 DNA: TGTGCCACCAGCAGGCTACCTAGCGGGCCTCCCACAGATACGCAGTATTTT
CDR3 protein: CATSRLPSGPPTDTQYF

clone size: -
V gene: TRBV5-1
J gene: TRBJ1-5
D gene: -
CDR3 DNA: TGCGCCAGCAGCCCCAGGCCCAATCAGCCCCAGCATTTT
CDR3 protein: CASSPRPNQPQHF

clone size: -
V gene: TRBV4-2
J gene: TRBJ2-2
D gene: TRBD1
CDR3 DNA: TGTGCCAGCAGCCCGGGACAGGACACCGGGGAGCTGTTTTTT
CDR3 protein: CASSPGQDTGELFF

clone size: -
V gene: TRBV28
J gene: TRBJ1-5
D gene: -
CDR3 DNA: TGTGCCAGCAGTTTAGTGTCAGATCAGCCCCAGCATTTT
CDR3 protein: CASSLVSDQPQHF

clone size: -
V gene: TRBV27
J gene: TRBJ1-1
D gene: -
CDR3 DNA: TGTGCCAGCAGTCTCAGTGTGAACACTGAAGCTTTCTTT
CDR3 protein: CASSLSVNTEAFF